This record concerns one T cell receptor beta chain sequence. The antigen is undetermined. Data came from immunoSEQ multiplex PCR; TCRdb stores just in-frame clones and leaves some out. Among 40,000 to 50,000 clones listed, approximately 78% were seen once. V lost 0 bases and J lost 0, with 3 bases in between. There are 14 residues in the CDR3. Germline loops: CDR1 LGHNA, CDR2 YSLEER. This sample is drawn from a study of radiotherapy plus CTLA-4 blockade in lung cancer. At the level of the study: Disease control reached approximately 29%, with objective responses in around 19%. Study-wide points: Clones derived from tumor TCRs expanded in blood after radiotherapy plus ipilimumab. Early blood T cell clone dynamics, with interferon-beta, were reported to best predict response.

CTLA-4 blockade using ipilimumab, together with focal radiation, was received by patients with chemo-refractory metastatic non-small-cell lung cancer. The sequencing here drew on peripheral blood, taken from a patient treated with radiotherapy plus ipilimumab. The TCR comes from a human donor with non-small cell lung cancer who had stable disease on radiotherapy plus ipilimumab. V and J are TRBV4-3 and TRBJ1-5; D remains unclear. CDR3 amino acids: CASSQDISNQPQHF. The DNA of the CDR3 is TGCGCCAGCAGCCAAGACATTAGCAATCAGCCCCAGCATTTT.